The rows below give T cell receptor beta chains drawn from one sample of a study of blood T cell repertoires in COVID-19. Sequencing was performed with immunoSEQ multiplex PCR; in TCRdb, only in-frame clones are kept and a portion is missing. Of roughly 380,000 clones in the sample, approximately 87% are singletons; the top ten hold 1.3%. The sample taken for sequencing was PBMCs or T cells enriched from blood (not recorded which). The receptors originated from a man aged 25 to 45 who had recovered from COVID-19. The CDR3 runs from the conserved cysteine through the conserved F or W. Each record gives: CDR3 DNA, CDR3 protein, J gene, D gene, V gene, clone size. The D gene is left open where the match is weak. Clone size is stated in some rows and not others, as once, few, many or a class when expanded.

cdr3_nt: TGTGCCAGTAGTGTAAGACAGGGGTCTCAGCCCCAGCATTTT; cdr3_aa: CASSVRQGSQPQHF; j_call: TRBJ1-5; d_call: TRBD1; v_call: TRBV19; clone_size: -
cdr3_nt: TGTGCCAGCAGCTTAGGCCCCCCGCTAGCTAACTATGGCTACACCTTC; cdr3_aa: CASSLGPPLANYGYTF; j_call: TRBJ1-2; d_call: -; v_call: TRBV7-6; clone_size: -
cdr3_nt: TGCGCCAGCAGCCCAGCACCCACAGATCAGCCCCAGCATTTT; cdr3_aa: CASSPAPTDQPQHF; j_call: TRBJ1-5; d_call: -; v_call: TRBV5-1; clone_size: -
cdr3_nt: TGTGCCAGCAGTGAGCTCAGGGATGCGACTGAAGCTTTCTTT; cdr3_aa: CASSELRDATEAFF; j_call: TRBJ1-1; d_call: -; v_call: TRBV6-1; clone_size: -
cdr3_nt: TGCGCCAGCAGCTTCGGGACAAATGTGAACACTGAAGCTTTCTTT; cdr3_aa: CASSFGTNVNTEAFF; j_call: TRBJ1-1; d_call: -; v_call: TRBV5-1; clone_size: -
cdr3_nt: TGTGCCAGCAGTCAGCCGGGACAGGGCCAAGAGACCCAGTACTTC; cdr3_aa: CASSQPGQGQETQYF; j_call: TRBJ2-5; d_call: TRBD1; v_call: TRBV6-5; clone_size: -
cdr3_nt: TGCGCCAGCAGCCAAGGAATATTAGGGACAGGCGAGAGGGGCATGAACACTGAAGCTTTCTTT; cdr3_aa: CASSQGILGTGERGMNTEAFF; j_call: TRBJ1-1; d_call: TRBD1; v_call: TRBV4-1; clone_size: -
cdr3_nt: TGTGCCAGCAGCGTAGGGGAGGATTCGTATGGCTACACCTTC; cdr3_aa: CASSVGEDSYGYTF; j_call: TRBJ1-2; d_call: -; v_call: TRBV9; clone_size: -
cdr3_nt: TGTGCCAGCAGGCTCCACAGTCAGGGAGGGTATGGCTACACCTTC; cdr3_aa: CASRLHSQGGYGYTF; j_call: TRBJ1-2; d_call: -; v_call: TRBV6-5; clone_size: -
cdr3_nt: TGTGCCAGCAGCGCAATCGGGGGGCACACTGAAGCTTTCTTT; cdr3_aa: CASSAIGGHTEAFF; j_call: TRBJ1-1; d_call: -; v_call: TRBV7-9; clone_size: once
cdr3_nt: TGTGCCAGCAGCCTTGGAGAGAGCTCCTACAATGAGCAGTTCTTC; cdr3_aa: CASSLGESSYNEQFF; j_call: TRBJ2-1; d_call: -; v_call: TRBV7-2; clone_size: -
cdr3_nt: TGTGCCAGCAGCCAAGAACTTAACTATGGCTACACCTTC; cdr3_aa: CASSQELNYGYTF; j_call: TRBJ1-2; d_call: -; v_call: TRBV14; clone_size: few
cdr3_nt: TGTGCCAGTACCACCGGTTACTGGTATGGCTACACCTTC; cdr3_aa: CASTTGYWYGYTF; j_call: TRBJ1-2; d_call: -; v_call: TRBV19; clone_size: -
cdr3_nt: TGTGCCATCAGTGATCGGGATGGCTACACCTTC; cdr3_aa: CAISDRDGYTF; j_call: TRBJ1-2; d_call: -; v_call: TRBV10-3; clone_size: -
cdr3_nt: TGTGCCAGCAGCACGGGGACAGGGTTGGATGAGCAGTTCTTC; cdr3_aa: CASSTGTGLDEQFF; j_call: TRBJ2-1; d_call: TRBD1; v_call: TRBV7-3; clone_size: -
cdr3_nt: TGTGCCAGCAGCCAAGACAGGGAGAACACTGAAGCTTTCTTT; cdr3_aa: CASSQDRENTEAFF; j_call: TRBJ1-1; d_call: -; v_call: TRBV4-2; clone_size: -
cdr3_nt: TGTGCCAGCAGTTCACCGGACAGGGCGGGTGAAAAACTGTTTTTT; cdr3_aa: CASSSPDRAGEKLFF; j_call: TRBJ1-4; d_call: TRBD1; v_call: TRBV7-9; clone_size: -
cdr3_nt: TGTGCCAGCAGCTTAGTTGTGAGGAGCACTGAAGCTTTCTTT; cdr3_aa: CASSLVVRSTEAFF; j_call: TRBJ1-1; d_call: -; v_call: TRBV7-9; clone_size: -
cdr3_nt: TGTGCCTGGAGTCCTGGACAGAACACCGGGGAGCTGTTTTTT; cdr3_aa: CAWSPGQNTGELFF; j_call: TRBJ2-2; d_call: -; v_call: TRBV30; clone_size: -
cdr3_nt: TGTGCCAGCAGCTTGGTGCGCAGGTGGAACACTGAAGCTTTCTTT; cdr3_aa: CASSLVRRWNTEAFF; j_call: TRBJ1-1; d_call: -; v_call: TRBV5-6; clone_size: -
cdr3_nt: TGTGCCAGTAAGAGGCAGCCGATACCCTCTAACTATGGCTACACCTTC; cdr3_aa: CASKRQPIPSNYGYTF; j_call: TRBJ1-2; d_call: -; v_call: TRBV19; clone_size: once
cdr3_nt: TGTGCCAGCAGTGGCTCCTCTGCGGGGTCGTACTATGGCTACACCTTC; cdr3_aa: CASSGSSAGSYYGYTF; j_call: TRBJ1-2; d_call: -; v_call: TRBV6-1; clone_size: once
cdr3_nt: TGCGCCAGCAGCTTTACAGGGGACTATGGCTACACCTTC; cdr3_aa: CASSFTGDYGYTF; j_call: TRBJ1-2; d_call: TRBD1; v_call: TRBV5-1; clone_size: -
cdr3_nt: TGCGCCAGCAGCTTGGCCTCGCGGGGCGGTACGCAGTATTTT; cdr3_aa: CASSLASRGGTQYF; j_call: TRBJ2-3; d_call: -; v_call: TRBV5-1; clone_size: -
cdr3_nt: TGTGCCAGCAGCTTAGGAGGGATGTCGGGGACTGAAGCTTTCTTT; cdr3_aa: CASSLGGMSGTEAFF; j_call: TRBJ1-1; d_call: -; v_call: TRBV11-2; clone_size: -
cdr3_nt: TGTGCCTGGAGTTCCGGGACAGGGGCCCGGGATCCCCAGCATTTT; cdr3_aa: CAWSSGTGARDPQHF; j_call: TRBJ1-5; d_call: TRBD1; v_call: TRBV30; clone_size: -
cdr3_nt: TGCAGCGTCACTCCGGGACTAGCGGCTGCAGATACGCAGTATTTT; cdr3_aa: CSVTPGLAAADTQYF; j_call: TRBJ2-3; d_call: TRBD2; v_call: TRBV29-1; clone_size: -
cdr3_nt: TGTGCCAGCACTTCTGCCCCCGGGACAGTCGATTCACCCCTCCACTTT; cdr3_aa: CASTSAPGTVDSPLHF; j_call: TRBJ1-6; d_call: -; v_call: TRBV21-1; clone_size: -
cdr3_nt: TGCGCCAGCAGCCCGACGGGACAGGGAGACCTTAAGAGCACTGAAGCTTTCTTT; cdr3_aa: CASSPTGQGDLKSTEAFF; j_call: TRBJ1-1; d_call: TRBD1; v_call: TRBV5-1; clone_size: -